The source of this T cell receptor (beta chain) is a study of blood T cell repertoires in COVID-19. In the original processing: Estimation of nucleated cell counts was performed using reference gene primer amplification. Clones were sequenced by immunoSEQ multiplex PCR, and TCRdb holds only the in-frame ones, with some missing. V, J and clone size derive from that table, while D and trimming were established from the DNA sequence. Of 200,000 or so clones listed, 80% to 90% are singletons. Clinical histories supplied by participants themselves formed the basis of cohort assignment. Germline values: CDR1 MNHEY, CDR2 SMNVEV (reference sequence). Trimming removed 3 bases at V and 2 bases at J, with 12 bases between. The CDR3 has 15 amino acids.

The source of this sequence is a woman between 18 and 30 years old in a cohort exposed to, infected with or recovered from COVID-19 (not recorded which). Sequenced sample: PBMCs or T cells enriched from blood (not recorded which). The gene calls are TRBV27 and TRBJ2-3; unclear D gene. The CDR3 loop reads CASSFTSSFTDTQYF. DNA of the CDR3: TGTGCCAGCAGTTTCACTTCGTCCTTCACAGATACGCAGTATTTT.